The 17 T cell receptor beta chains listed next were all sequenced from one sample in a study of identical twins. TCRdb independently ran MiXCR on the 5' RACE reads; one entry per CDR3 protein. The sample consists of hundreds of thousands of distinct CDR3 sequences, over 8.5% of them appearing once. This same sample was also taken into another study, of yellow fever vaccine responses in identical twins.

Material for sequencing was PBMCs. These TCRs come from a woman younger than 30 in good health.

The chain couples TRBV20-1 to TRBJ1-1; no definite D call. V was pared by 3 bases and J by 0 bases, with 11 bases between. Looked up from germline, CDR1 is DFQATT and CDR2 is SNEGSKA (reference sequence). The CDR3 is 14 residues long. The CDR3 loop is CSASVGSMNTEAFF. The CDR3 DNA follows: TGCAGTGCTAGTGTAGGATCCATGAACACTGAAGCTTTCTTT.

In this sample, this clonotype turned up many times. The V and J genes are TRBV2 and TRBJ2-1; 7 bases align to TRBD2. This CDR3 contains 14 residues. From germline, CDR1 is SNHLY and CDR2 FYNNEI. The trim removed 7 bases at V and 9 bases at J, leaving 12 bases unmatched. The CDR3 DNA reads as TGTGCCAGCATCGAGGTTGGGGAGGGTACTGAGCAGTTCTTC. Protein product: CASIEVGEGTEQFF.

This clonotype was counted only a few times. The chain joins TRBV7-2 to TRBJ2-2; TRBD1 aligns across 9 bases. Germline V CDR1 and CDR2: SGHTA, FQGNSA. Trimming took 6 bases from V and 4 from J; bases not matched to a gene: 15. The CDR3 is 18 amino acids. The CDR3 sequence: CASSYRLRGQGTTGELFF. In nucleotides, the CDR3 is TGTGCCAGCAGTTACCGGCTTCGGGGACAGGGAACCACCGGGGAGCTGTTTTTT.

This clonotype was seen many times. In DNA, the CDR3 is TGTGCCAGCACACTTGCTCCTTCCGGGACAGGGGGCTTCTATGAGCAGTTCTTC. Translating gives CASTLAPSGTGGFYEQFF. The chain joins TRBV2 to TRBJ2-1; 12 nucleotides align to TRBD1. Germline V CDR1 and CDR2: SNHLY, FYNNEI. The CDR3 extends over 18 amino acids. J was trimmed by 8 bases and V by 7 bases; bases with no gene match: 18. The full variable domain, completed using reference TRBV2 and TRBJ2-1, is EPEVTQTPSHQVTQMGQEVILRCVPISNHLYFYWYRQILGQKVEFLVSFYNNEISEKSEIFDDQFSVERPDGSNFTLKIRSTKLEDSAMYFCASTLAPSGTGGFYEQFFGPGTRLTVL.

This clonotype was counted a few times. The chain carries TRBV21-1 and TRBJ2-1; whether TRBD1, the table's D call, matches the DNA was not checked. TRBV21-1 is an annotated pseudogene. This CDR3 has 15 amino acids. The CDR3 spells CALNSGTGGHNEQFF. The CDR3 DNA reads TGTGCCCTCAACTCCGGGACAGGGGGCCACAATGAGCAGTTCTTC.

The chain joins TRBV10-2 to TRBJ2-2, with a tentative D call TRBD2 (6 bases). V gave up 7 bases and J gave up 4 bases, with 10 bases separating them. Germline V lookup: CDR1 WSHSY, CDR2 SAAADI. This CDR3 is built from 13 residues. The CDR3 sequence: CASNLGGTGELFF. CDR3 coding DNA: TGCGCCAGCAACCTGGGGGGCACCGGGGAGCTGTTTTTT.

Ten or more counts support this clonotype. The chain carries TRBV7-2 and TRBJ2-5; D gene unclear. The ends were cut back, 5 bases at V and 3 bases at J, with 1 base in the middle. This CDR3 has 10 residues. Germline assignment: CDR1 SGHTA and CDR2 FQGNSA. CDR3 region: CASSKETQYF. The CDR3 DNA reads as TGTGCCAGCAGCAAAGAGACCCAGTACTTC. The full variable domain, rest sourced from reference TRBV7-2 and TRBJ2-5, is GAGVSQSPSNKVTEKGKDVELRCDPISGHTALYWYRQSLGQGLEFLIYFQGNSAPDKSGLPSDRFSAERTGGSVSTLTIQRTQQEDSAVYLCASSKETQYFGPGTRLLVL.

The CDR3 region has the DNA TGCAGTGCTAGAATCCTCTCCTACAATGAGCAGTTCTTC. It is translated as CSARILSYNEQFF. The chain has TRBV20-1 and TRBJ2-1, with D uncertain. Germline V gives CDR1 DFQATT, CDR2 SNEGSKA (reference sequence). The germline V and J ends were trimmed by 2 bases and 0 bases, with 5 bases remaining between them. The CDR3 extends over 13 amino acids.

This clonotype was picked up a small number of times. A much larger clone lies a single base off, so this may be a read error. The chain links TRBV28 to TRBJ2-3; D call uncertain. CDR3 size: 12 residues. The ends were cut back, 6 bases at V and 2 bases at J, with 6 bases in the middle. CDR1 and CDR2 (germline): MDHEN, SYDVKM. The CDR3 loop reads CASRSYTDTQYF. The CDR3, as DNA: TGTGCCAGCAGGTCCTACACAGATACGCAGTATTTT. The whole variable domain, filled in from reference TRBV28 and TRBJ2-3, reads DVKVTQSSRYLVKRTGEKVFLECVQDMDHENMFWYRQDPGLGLRLIYFSYDVKMKEKGDIPEGYSVSREKKERFSLILESASTNQTSMYLCASRSYTDTQYFGPGTRLTVL.

This clonotype was picked up a small number of times. This chain uses TRBV29-1 with TRBJ1-2, with 7 bases matching TRBD1. This CDR3 region has 14 residues. Trimming removed 5 bases from V and 2 bases from J; junction bases left unmatched: 8. CDR1 is SQVTM and CDR2 is ANQGSEA in the germline V gene. The CDR3: CSVQGGTENYGYTF. The CDR3 nucleotides are TGCAGCGTTCAGGGGGGGACAGAAAACTATGGCTACACCTTC.

The chain recombines TRBV13 with TRBJ1-1; D is unclear. V was shortened by 2 bases and J by 3 bases, with 10 bases between the two germline ends. The CDR3 is 14 amino acids. Germline V CDR1 and CDR2: PRHDT, FYEKMQ (reference sequence). CDR3 sequence (DNA): TGTGCCAGCAGCTTACGCACAAGCGACACTGAAGCTTTCTTT. Encoded protein: CASSLRTSDTEAFF. Complete variable domain (other parts from reference TRBV13 and TRBJ1-1): AAGVIQSPRHLIKEKRETATLKCYPIPRHDTVYWYQQGPGQDPQFLISFYEKMQSDKGSIPDRFSAQQFSDYHSELNMSSLELGDSALYFCASSLRTSDTEAFFGQGTRLTVV.

A few counts support this clonotype. The rearrangement uses TRBV5-1 and TRBJ2-5, with 7 bases matching TRBD2. This CDR3 region has 13 residues. Trimming removed 4 bases from V and 3 bases from J; junction bases left unmatched: 3. The germline gives CDR1 SGHRS, CDR2 YFSETQ. CDR3 sequence (DNA): TGCGCCAGCAGCGAAAGCGGGGAAGAGACCCAGTACTTC. Residues: CASSESGEETQYF.

J is TRBJ2-3 and V is TRBV7-3, with 7 bases fitting TRBD2. Trimming removed 2 bases from V and 2 bases from J; junction bases left unmatched: 7. There are 16 residues in the CDR3. Germline V gene lookup returns CDR1 SGHTA and CDR2 FQGTGA. The CDR3 protein is CASSLGRGTYTDTQYF. CDR3 coding DNA: TGTGCCAGCAGCTTAGGGCGGGGGACTTACACAGATACGCAGTATTTT.

This chain connects TRBV4-3 to TRBJ2-1, with 8 bases matching TRBD2. V lost 1 base to trimming and J lost 3 bases; unmatched junction nucleotides: 11. This CDR3 region has 18 residues. Germline CDR1 is LGHNA and CDR2 is YSLEER. The CDR3 loop reads CASSQAGGGVGGYNEQFF. DNA for the CDR3: TGCGCCAGCAGCCAAGCCGGGGGGGGCGTTGGGGGCTACAATGAGCAGTTCTTC.

This clonotype was counted many times. The gene calls are TRBV12-3 or TRBV12-4 and TRBJ1-5; D remains ambiguous. The length of the CDR3 is 12 residues. CDR3 in DNA: TGTCTAAGAAAGGGTTTCAATCAGCCCCAGCATTTT. The encoded protein is CLRKGFNQPQHF.

The chain joins TRBV6-1 to TRBJ2-5; 7 bases are shared with TRBD1. Per germline, CDR1 MNHNS and CDR2 SASEGT. J lost 2 bases, V lost 6 bases, and 15 bases had no gene match. This CDR3 is 17 amino acids long. The CDR3 nucleotides are TGTGCCAGCAGCAAAGCCTTCCTCGGGACAGAGCAAGAGACCCAGTACTTC. Translating it yields CASSKAFLGTEQETQYF.

This clonotype was recorded a few times. The chain uses TRBV11-2 and TRBJ2-3, with 9 nucleotides matching TRBD2. CDR1 SGHAT and CDR2 FQNNGV come from the germline V gene. The J segment lost 9 bases and the V segment lost 4 bases, leaving 8 bases of the junction unmatched. CDR3 length: 14 amino acids. In nucleotides, the CDR3 is TGTGCCAGCAGCTCGCTAGCGGGGTCAGGGACGCAGTATTTT. Its protein is CASSSLAGSGTQYF.